This section outlines one TCR beta chain sequence together with its context. Its antigen is undetermined. The sample is drawn from a study of OX40 agonist ivuxolimab in advanced cancers. Study background: Males comprised roughly four fifths of the group, whose mean age was approximately 60 years (range roughly 20 to 85). Study-wide results and caveats: Antigen specificity remained undetermined for the expanded peripheral T cells. Near-lowest levels of clonal expansion characterized partial responders at 0.1-3.0 mg/kg.

The CDR3 spans 18 residues. The ends lost 6 bases at V and 2 bases at J; junction bases unmatched: 12. Germline lookup yields CDR1 LNHDA and CDR2 SQIVND (reference sequence). Sequenced by immunoSEQ multiplex PCR; TCRdb stores in-frame clones only, minus some. The sample shows 30,000 to 40,000 clones, around 89% of them seen only once. The chain is built from TRBV19 and TRBJ1-4, with TRBD1 matching over 10 bases. The TCR sequence derives from an adult with an advanced solid tumor such as melanoma, head and neck, liver or kidney cancer. This specimen was CD4+ or CD8+ T cells sorted from blood, taken in a trial of the OX40 agonist ivuxolimab. CDR3 bases: TGTGCCAGTAGGCTTACCGGGACAGGGGTTGGTACTAATGAAAAACTGTTTTTT. It is translated as CASRLTGTGVGTNEKLFF.